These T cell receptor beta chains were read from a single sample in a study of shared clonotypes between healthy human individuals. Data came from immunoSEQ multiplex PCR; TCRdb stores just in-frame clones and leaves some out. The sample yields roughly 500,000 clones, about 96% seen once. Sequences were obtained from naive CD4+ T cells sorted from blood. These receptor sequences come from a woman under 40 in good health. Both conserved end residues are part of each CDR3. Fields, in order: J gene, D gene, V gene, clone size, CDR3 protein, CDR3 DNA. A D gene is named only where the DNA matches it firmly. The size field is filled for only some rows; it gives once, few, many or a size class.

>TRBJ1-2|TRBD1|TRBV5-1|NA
CASSFGTGDYGYTF
TGCGCCAGCAGCTTTGGGACAGGAGACTATGGCTACACCTTC
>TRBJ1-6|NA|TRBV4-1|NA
CASSPLPNSPLHF
TGCGCCAGCAGCCCGTTACCTAATTCACCCCTCCACTTT
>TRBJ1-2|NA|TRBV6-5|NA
CASSLRRHSGYTF
TGTGCCAGCAGTCTCCGACGACACTCCGGCTACACCTTC
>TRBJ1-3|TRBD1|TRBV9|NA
CASSSDRASSGNTIYF
TGTGCCAGCAGCTCGGACAGGGCCTCCTCTGGAAACACCATATATTTT
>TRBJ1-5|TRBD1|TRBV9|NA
CAKDRGEPANQPQHF
TGTGCCAAAGACAGGGGTGAACCTGCCAATCAGCCCCAGCATTTT
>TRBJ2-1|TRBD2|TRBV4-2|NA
CASSQATSGTYNEQFF
TGTGCCAGCAGCCAAGCGACTAGCGGGACTTACAATGAGCAGTTCTTC
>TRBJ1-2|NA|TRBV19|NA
CASSKRDKTNYGYTF
TGTGCCAGTAGTAAAAGGGACAAGACTAACTATGGCTACACCTTC
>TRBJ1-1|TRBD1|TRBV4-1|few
CASSPDRTEAFF
TGCGCCAGCAGCCCGGACAGGACTGAAGCTTTCTTT
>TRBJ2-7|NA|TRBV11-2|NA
CASSFLYEQYF
TGTGCCAGCAGCTTTCTCTACGAGCAGTACTTC
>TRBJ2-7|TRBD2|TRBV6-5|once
CASSYSSGRLYEQYF
TGTGCCAGCAGTTACTCCAGCGGGAGGCTCTACGAGCAGTACTTC
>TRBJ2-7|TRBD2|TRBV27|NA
CASSSTPVSGSSYEQYF
TGTGCCAGCAGTTCAACCCCGGTTAGCGGGAGTTCCTACGAGCAGTACTTC
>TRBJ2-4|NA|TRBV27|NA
CATRSEGAKNIQYF
TGTGCCACCAGATCTGAGGGGGCCAAAAACATTCAGTACTTC
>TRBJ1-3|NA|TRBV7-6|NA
CASSLALGVSGNTIYF
TGTGCCAGCAGCTTAGCGCTGGGGGTCTCTGGAAACACCATATATTTT
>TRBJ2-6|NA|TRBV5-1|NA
CASSLWAGTGANVLTF
TGCGCCAGCAGCTTGTGGGCAGGGACTGGGGCCAACGTCCTGACTTTC
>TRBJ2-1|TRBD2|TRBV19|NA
CASKPTRLAAYNEQFF
TGTGCCAGTAAACCCACTCGGCTAGCGGCGTACAATGAGCAGTTCTTC
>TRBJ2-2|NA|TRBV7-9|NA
CASSLVEGRTGELFF
TGTGCCAGCAGCTTAGTAGAGGGCCGGACCGGGGAGCTGTTTTTT
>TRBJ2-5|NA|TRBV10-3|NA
CAIKGTPAETQYF
TGTGCCATCAAGGGAACACCTGCGGAGACCCAGTACTTC
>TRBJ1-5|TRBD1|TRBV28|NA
CASSLSRGGNQPQHF
TGTGCCAGCAGTTTATCCAGGGGGGGCAATCAGCCCCAGCATTTT
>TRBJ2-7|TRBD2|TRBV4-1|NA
CASSQQSGAPYEQYF
TGCGCCAGCAGCCAACAAAGCGGGGCCCCCTACGAGCAGTACTTC
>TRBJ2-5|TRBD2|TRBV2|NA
CASSPSGLVQETQYF
TGTGCCAGCAGTCCCTCGGGACTAGTACAAGAGACCCAGTACTTC
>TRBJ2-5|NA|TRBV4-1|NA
CASSQKELDQETQYF
TGCGCCAGCAGCCAAAAGGAACTAGACCAAGAGACCCAGTACTTC
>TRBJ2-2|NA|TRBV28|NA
CASSSGQGGSTGELFF
TGTGCCAGCAGTTCCGGACAAGGGGGTAGCACCGGGGAGCTGTTTTTT
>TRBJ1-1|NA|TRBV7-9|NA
CASSVLRGRGSEAFF
TGTGCCAGCAGCGTCCTCAGGGGCCGGGGGAGTGAAGCTTTCTTT
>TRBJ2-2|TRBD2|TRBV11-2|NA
CASRGLAANTGELFF
TGTGCCAGCAGGGGCCTAGCGGCGAACACCGGGGAGCTGTTTTTT
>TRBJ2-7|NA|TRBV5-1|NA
CASSLGGFEQYF
TGCGCCAGCAGCTTGGGAGGTTTCGAGCAGTACTTC
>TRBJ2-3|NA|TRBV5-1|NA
CASTRLGGSTDTQYF
TGCGCCAGCACTAGGCTTGGGGGGAGCACAGATACGCAGTATTTT
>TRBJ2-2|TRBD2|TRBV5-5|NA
CASSRLGTSGSVNTGELFF
TGTGCCAGCAGCCGTCTTGGGACTAGCGGGAGTGTTAACACCGGGGAGCTGTTTTTT
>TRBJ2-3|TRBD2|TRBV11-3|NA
CASRLSGASTDTQYF
TGTGCCAGCAGACTTAGCGGGGCGAGCACAGATACGCAGTATTTT
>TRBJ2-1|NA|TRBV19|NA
CASSPRDSYNEQFF
TGTGCCAGTAGCCCCAGAGACTCCTACAATGAGCAGTTCTTC
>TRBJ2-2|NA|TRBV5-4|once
CASSTSWGAETGELFF
TGTGCCAGCAGCACCTCCTGGGGGGCCGAGACCGGGGAGCTGTTTTTT
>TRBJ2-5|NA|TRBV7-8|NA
CASSLPPHQETQYF
TGTGCCAGCAGCTTACCCCCCCACCAAGAGACCCAGTACTTC
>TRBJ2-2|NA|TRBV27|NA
CASTDGRGTGELFF
TGTGCCAGCACCGATGGTCGGGGCACCGGGGAGCTGTTTTTT
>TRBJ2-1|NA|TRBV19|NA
CASSISATTAEQFF
TGTGCCAGTAGTATTAGCGCCACTACCGCTGAGCAGTTCTTC
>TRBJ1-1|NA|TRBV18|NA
CASSVAPNTEAFF
TGTGCCAGCTCGGTCGCCCCGAACACTGAAGCTTTCTTT
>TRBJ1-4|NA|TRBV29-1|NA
CSVGGGGNEKLFF
TGCAGCGTTGGAGGGGGTGGGAATGAAAAACTGTTTTTT
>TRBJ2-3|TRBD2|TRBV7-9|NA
CASSLGLAGVSDTQYF
TGTGCCAGCAGCCTGGGACTAGCGGGAGTATCGGATACGCAGTATTTT
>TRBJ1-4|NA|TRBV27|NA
CASSLRGAEKLFF
TGTGCCAGCAGTTTGAGAGGGGCTGAAAAACTGTTTTTT
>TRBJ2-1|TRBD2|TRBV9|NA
CASSLSGSRNEQFF
TGTGCCAGCAGCTTGAGCGGGAGCAGGAATGAGCAGTTCTTC
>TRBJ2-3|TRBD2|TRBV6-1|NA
CASSNLAGGTDTQYF
TGTGCCAGCAGCAACCTAGCGGGGGGCACAGATACGCAGTATTTT
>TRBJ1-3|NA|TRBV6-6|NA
CASSYSASSGNTIYF
TGTGCCAGCAGTTACAGTGCTAGCTCTGGAAACACCATATATTTT